Given below is one T cell receptor (beta chain) in context. Some clones are missing from TCRdb's copy, which holds only in-frame ones; the method was immunoSEQ multiplex PCR. The data show 65,000 to 70,000 clones, around 90% seen once. Germline CDR1 is MNHEY and CDR2 is SMNVEV (reference sequence). The CDR3 runs to 14 residues. Trimming removed 7 bases at V and 7 bases at J, with 19 bases between. This sample is part of a study of T cells after somatic rescue of genetic block. The sequence was collected from a man aged 40-49 years. The rearrangement joins TRBV27 to TRBJ1-2; D might be TRBD1 (5 bases). Sequenced sample: peripheral blood mononuclear cells (PBMCs). The CDR3 spells CASNWQGGIGGYTF. CDR3 in DNA: TGTGCCAGCAACTGGCAGGGCGGTATAGGTGGCTACACCTTC.